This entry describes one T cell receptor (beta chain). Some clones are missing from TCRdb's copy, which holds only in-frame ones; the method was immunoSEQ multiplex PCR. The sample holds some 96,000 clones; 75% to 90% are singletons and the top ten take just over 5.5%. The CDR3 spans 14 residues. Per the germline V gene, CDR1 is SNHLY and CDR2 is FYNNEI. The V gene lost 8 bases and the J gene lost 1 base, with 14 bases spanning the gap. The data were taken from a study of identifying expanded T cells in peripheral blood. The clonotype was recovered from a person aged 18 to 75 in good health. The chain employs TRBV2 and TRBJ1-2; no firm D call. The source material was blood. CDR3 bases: TGTGCCAGCGGTACAGCGATTCTTAACTATGGCTACACCTTC. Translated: CASGTAILNYGYTF.